This is a list of T cell receptor beta chains from one sample in a study of T cell changes during pregnancy in multiple sclerosis. TCRdb keeps only in-frame clones here, not all; method: immunoSEQ multiplex PCR. The top ten clones hold approximately 7.9% of a sample with around 33,000 clones, approximately 90% of them seen once. Sequenced here: CD8+ T cells from peripheral blood mononuclear cells, sampled before pregnancy. The receptors here all came from a female donor with multiple sclerosis, enrolled in a pregnancy study. Each CDR3 is given with its conserved first and last residue. A D gene is named only where the DNA matches it firmly. The size of a clone is reported for some rows only, either as once, few or many, or as a class for expanded clones.

CASGPGMQNQPQHF	TGTGCTAGTGGTCCCGGGATGCAGAATCAGCCCCAGCATTTT	TRBV12-5	.	TRBJ1-5	.
CASSFSDRAPEQFF	TGTGCCAGCAGCTTTAGCGACAGGGCCCCCGAGCAGTTCTTC	TRBV11-3	.	TRBJ2-1	TRBD1
CASSISSGTGEFTGELFF	TGTGCCAGTAGTATCTCATCCGGGACAGGGGAATTCACCGGGGAGCTGTTTTTT	TRBV19	.	TRBJ2-2	TRBD1
CASRRGEGTEAFF	TGTGCCAGCCGACGGGGAGAGGGAACTGAAGCTTTCTTT	TRBV11-2	.	TRBJ1-1	.
CASSFSGHPSYEQYF	TGTGCCAGCAGCTTTTCGGGACACCCCTCCTACGAGCAGTACTTC	TRBV11-3	.	TRBJ2-7	.
CASSFYGESYEQYF	TGTGCCAGCAGCTTCTACGGGGAATCCTACGAGCAGTACTTC	TRBV11-2	.	TRBJ2-7	.
CASRYAQGARDTEAFF	TGTGCCAGCAGGTACGCACAGGGGGCAAGGGACACTGAAGCTTTCTTT	TRBV5-4	.	TRBJ1-1	TRBD1
CASRVASGGGYTF	TGTGCCAGTAGGGTTGCCTCAGGGGGAGGCTACACCTTC	TRBV19	.	TRBJ1-2	TRBD1
CASSTKRGTGGETQYF	TGTGCCAGCAGTACGAAGAGGGGGACCGGCGGGGAGACCCAGTACTTC	TRBV2	once	TRBJ2-5	.
CAWSVTSTDTQYF	TGTGCCTGGAGTGTTACTAGCACAGATACGCAGTATTTT	TRBV30	.	TRBJ2-3	.
CASSSALGDYNEQFF	TGTGCCAGCAGCTCTGCCCTAGGGGACTACAATGAGCAGTTCTTC	TRBV11-2	.	TRBJ2-1	.
CASSDDQGAADTQYF	TGTGCCAGCAGTGACGACCAGGGGGCTGCAGATACGCAGTATTTT	TRBV6-4	few	TRBJ2-3	TRBD1
CASSYSAENTEAFF	TGTGCCAGCAGTTACTCGGCAGAAAACACTGAAGCTTTCTTT	TRBV6-5	few	TRBJ1-1	.
CASSSEGRDDQPQHF	TGTGCCAGCAGCTCCGAAGGGCGGGATGATCAGCCCCAGCATTTT	TRBV11-2	.	TRBJ1-5	.
CASSLYPSGSNHEQYF	TGTGCCAGCAGTTTATATCCTAGCGGGAGTAACCACGAGCAGTACTTC	TRBV28	once	TRBJ2-7	TRBD2
CASSHSTGGSEAFF	TGTGCCAGCTCGCATAGTACAGGGGGGTCTGAAGCTTTCTTT	TRBV18	.	TRBJ1-1	TRBD1
CASSLWDYSNTDTQYF	TGTGCCAGCAGCTTGTGGGACTACTCTAACACAGATACGCAGTATTTT	TRBV5-4	once	TRBJ2-3	TRBD2
CASSYLGLSSYEQYF	TGTGCCAGCAGTTACTTGGGCCTCAGCTCCTACGAGCAGTACTTC	TRBV6-5	.	TRBJ2-7	.
CASSLVVSGAPFYNEQFF	TGTGCCAGCAGCTTAGTAGTTAGCGGGGCTCCCTTCTACAATGAGCAGTTCTTC	TRBV7-8	.	TRBJ2-1	TRBD2
CASRANRQLNTEAFF	TGTGCCAGCAGGGCTAATAGACAGTTGAACACTGAAGCTTTCTTT	TRBV27	.	TRBJ1-1	.
CASRPDRVNTEAFF	TGTGCCAGCAGACCAGACAGGGTGAACACTGAAGCTTTCTTT	TRBV7-9	.	TRBJ1-1	TRBD1
CAVTGTGLLGYTF	TGTGCCGTAACCGGGACAGGGCTTTTGGGCTACACCTTC	TRBV15	once	TRBJ1-2	TRBD1
CASSSSWASSYEQYF	TGTGCCAGCAGTTCCTCCTGGGCGAGCTCCTACGAGCAGTACTTC	TRBV28	.	TRBJ2-7	.
CASSLSGDYEQYF	TGCGCCAGCAGCCTATCCGGGGACTACGAGCAGTACTTC	TRBV4-1	.	TRBJ2-7	.
CASSLLPRGTSYEQYF	TGTGCCAGCAGTTTGTTGCCGCGGGGGACGTCCTACGAGCAGTACTTC	TRBV6-6	once	TRBJ2-7	TRBD2
CASTRASGTDTQYF	TGTGCCAGCACACGGGCTAGCGGAACAGATACGCAGTATTTT	TRBV9	.	TRBJ2-3	TRBD2
CASSEQGVNQPQHF	TGTGCCAGCAGTGAACAGGGTGTAAATCAGCCCCAGCATTTT	TRBV6-5	.	TRBJ1-5	.
CASSYRLKETQYF	TGTGCCAGCAGCTACCGACTGAAAGAGACCCAGTACTTC	TRBV28	.	TRBJ2-5	.
CASSLGTGGATGELFF	TGTGCCAGCAGCTTGGGGACAGGGGGCGCGACCGGGGAGCTGTTTTTT	TRBV7-3	.	TRBJ2-2	TRBD1
CASSQGFGLAGGPREQYF	TGTGCCAGCAGTCAGGGGTTTGGGCTAGCGGGAGGGCCCCGCGAGCAGTACTTC	TRBV28	.	TRBJ2-7	TRBD2
CASSLADRGFYEQFF	TGTGCCAGCAGCTTAGCGGACAGGGGATTTTATGAGCAGTTCTTC	TRBV11-1	.	TRBJ2-1	TRBD1
CASSLIHPEGFNEQFF	TGTGCCAGCAGTTTGATCCATCCCGAGGGCTTCAATGAGCAGTTCTTC	TRBV28	.	TRBJ2-1	.
CASSPPGDTGELFF	TGTGCCAGTAGCCCCCCCGGAGACACCGGGGAGCTGTTTTTT	TRBV19	.	TRBJ2-2	.
CASSQGADGSGANVLTF	TGCGCCAGCAGCCAAGGGGCCGACGGCTCTGGGGCCAACGTCCTGACTTTC	TRBV4-3	.	TRBJ2-6	.
CASRTKGARSYEQYF	TGTGCCAGCAGGACCAAGGGGGCTAGGTCCTACGAGCAGTACTTC	TRBV6-4	.	TRBJ2-7	TRBD1
CASSLVGDDEAFF	TGTGCCAGCAGCTTAGTAGGGGATGATGAAGCTTTCTTT	TRBV7-2	.	TRBJ1-1	.
CASSLDGGSGSGYNEQFF	TGTGCCAGCAGCTTAGACGGAGGTAGCGGGAGTGGCTACAATGAGCAGTTCTTC	TRBV7-8	.	TRBJ2-1	TRBD2
CATSRIRGETQYF	TGTGCCACCAGCAGAATCCGAGGGGAGACCCAGTACTTC	TRBV15	.	TRBJ2-5	.
CASSLSSYSYEQYF	TGTGCCAGCAGTTTATCCAGTTACTCCTACGAGCAGTACTTC	TRBV28	.	TRBJ2-7	.
CASSHLVTDRGSLEETQYF	TGTGCCAGCAGCCATTTGGTGACGGACAGGGGTTCCCTGGAGGAGACCCAGTACTTC	TRBV14	once	TRBJ2-5	TRBD1
CASSFSSSGYQETQYF	TGCGCCAGCAGCTTCTCGTCTAGCGGTTACCAAGAGACCCAGTACTTC	TRBV4-1	.	TRBJ2-5	TRBD2
CASRQDRAQETQYF	TGTGCCAGCAGGCAGGACAGGGCCCAAGAGACCCAGTACTTC	TRBV7-9	.	TRBJ2-5	TRBD1